Below are 30 T cell receptor beta chains sequenced from a single sample in a study of cytomegalovirus exposure and HLA in healthy donors. Libraries were prepared by immunoSEQ multiplex PCR; TCRdb keeps only in-frame clonotypes and omits some of them. Of 150,000 to 200,000 clones in the sample, 90% to 97% were seen once. Material: PBMCs. The receptors were sampled from a woman younger than 35 in good health and CMV-seronegative.

DNA of the CDR3: TGCAGCGCATACACCGGGAGGAATCGGTACGAGCAGTACTTC. Its protein product is CSAYTGRNRYEQYF. J is TRBJ2-7 and V is TRBV29-1; 7 nucleotides line up with TRBD2. Germline V lookup: CDR1 SQVTM, CDR2 ANQGSEA. The CDR3 consists of 14 residues. The ends lost 7 bases at V and 4 bases at J; junction bases unmatched: 13.

The chain combines TRBV5-6 with TRBJ2-7, with a weak D call TRBD2 (6 bases). The CDR3 runs 14 residues. The V gene lost 0 bases and the J gene lost 6 bases, with 13 bases spanning the gap. Germline V lookup: CDR1 SGHDT, CDR2 YYEEEE. The DNA for the CDR3 is TGTGCCAGCAGCTTGGAGGGATGGACTATCGAGCAGTACTTC. Protein product: CASSLEGWTIEQYF.

Worth noting for this clone: Other DNA sequences of this sample code for an identical CDR3. The chain links TRBV27 to TRBJ1-1, with D uncertain. Germline CDR1 reads MNHEY; CDR2 reads SMNVEV (reference sequence). The CDR3 runs to 11 residues. Deletions cut 8 bases from V and 5 bases from J, with 9 bases between. DNA of the CDR3: TGTGCCAGCGGGCCTGGGACTGAAGCTTTCTTT. Translated: CASGPGTEAFF.

This chain connects TRBV7-2 to TRBJ2-1, with 10 bases that match TRBD2. CDR1 SGHTA and CDR2 FQGNSA come from the germline V gene. The V gene end was trimmed by 5 bases and the J gene end by 4 bases; junction bases not matched to a gene: 5. CDR3 length equals 15 residues. CDR3 nucleotide sequence: TGTGCCAGCAGCACGAGCGGGGGGGTATACAATGAGCAGTTCTTC. It specifies CASSTSGGVYNEQFF.

The chain links TRBV21-1 to TRBJ2-1; the table's D call, TRBD2, has no DNA check behind it. TRBV21-1 represents a pseudogene. The CDR3 has 12 amino acids. The DNA of the CDR3 is TGTGCCAGCGGAGTACCATTCAATGAGCAGTTCTTC. This translates into CASGVPFNEQFF.

The chain uses TRBV2 and TRBJ1-2; D not certain. Germline assignment: CDR1 SNHLY and CDR2 FYNNEI. V lost 4 bases and J lost 5, with 11 bases in between. The CDR3 has 13 amino acids. The DNA for the CDR3 is TGTGCCAGCAGTGGATGGCAGATTTATGGCTACACCTTC. This sequence encodes CASSGWQIYGYTF.

This chain links TRBV7-2 with TRBJ1-2; D is ambiguous. There are 14 residues in the CDR3. Germline CDR1 reads SGHTA; CDR2 reads FQGNSA. The germline V and J ends were trimmed by 1 base and 2 bases, with 8 bases remaining between them. In nucleotides, the CDR3 is TGTGCCAGCAGCTTAGGGCCACAGAACTATGGCTACACCTTC. It yields the protein CASSLGPQNYGYTF.

The V and J genes are TRBV10-3 and TRBJ2-7; a weak D match, TRBD2 (5 bases). Trimming removed 4 bases at V and 2 bases at J, with 12 bases between. Germline loops: CDR1 ENHRY, CDR2 SYGVKD. This CDR3 is 14 amino acids long. CDR3 bases: TGTGCCATCAGTGCATCGGAGGAGGCCTACGAGCAGTACTTC. It codes for CAISASEEAYEQYF.

V and J are TRBV5-5 and TRBJ1-1, with a weak D call TRBD1 (6 bases). The CDR3 runs to 13 residues. With 7 bases removed from V and 1 base from J, the gap between germline ends came to 11 bases. The germline V gene has CDR1 SGHKS and CDR2 YYEKEE (reference sequence). The DNA for the CDR3 is TGTGCCAGCCACAGGGCGGGGAACACTGAAGCTTTCTTT. Residues: CASHRAGNTEAFF. Looking up the rest from reference TRBV5-5 and TRBJ1-1 gives the full variable domain: DAGVTQSPTHLIKTRGQQVTLRCSPISGHKSVSWYQQVLGQGPQFIFQYYEKEERGRGNFPDRFSARQFPNYSSELNVNALLLGDSALYLCASHRAGNTEAFFGQGTRLTVV.

V usage is TRBV11-3 and J usage is TRBJ1-1; weak D call: TRBD1 (6 bases). V was pared by 5 bases and J by 1 base, with 11 bases between. The CDR3 is 14 residues long. Germline values: CDR1 SGHNT, CDR2 YENEEA. The CDR3: CASSPGHPNTEAFF. Here the CDR3 DNA reads TGTGCCAGCAGCCCGGGACACCCGAACACTGAAGCTTTCTTT.

CDR3 sequence (DNA): TGTGCCACCAGCTGGACAGGAACGAGCTCCTATAATTCACCCCTCCACTTT. Amino acids: CATSWTGTSSYNSPLHF. V usage is TRBV15 and J usage is TRBJ1-6; 7 bases agree with TRBD1. The V segment lost 5 bases and the J segment 0 bases; nucleotides outside the gene matches: 7. The CDR3 sequence is 17 residues long. From germline, CDR1 is LNHNV and CDR2 YYDKDF (reference sequence).

V gene TRBV7-2 combines with J gene TRBJ1-3; the match to TRBD1 covers 8 bases. The junction had 12 bases not matched to a gene; V was cut back by 7 bases and J by 4 bases. This CDR3 is 16 amino acids long. Germline V gene data show CDR1 as SGHTA and CDR2 as FQGNSA. The CDR3 region is CASTYSTGTGGNTIYF. In nucleotides, the CDR3 is TGTGCCAGCACTTATTCTACCGGGACAGGAGGAAACACCATATATTTT. The full variable domain, with the rest looked up from reference TRBV7-2 and TRBJ1-3, is GAGVSQSPSNKVTEKGKDVELRCDPISGHTALYWYRQSLGQGLEFLIYFQGNSAPDKSGLPSDRFSAERTGGSVSTLTIQRTQQEDSAVYLCASTYSTGTGGNTIYFGEGSWLTVV.

The CDR3 sequence: CASSVLAGGNTGELFF. In nucleotides, the CDR3 is TGCGCCAGCAGCGTGCTAGCGGGGGGGAACACCGGGGAGCTGTTTTTT. This chain uses TRBV4-3 with TRBJ2-2; 11 bases fit TRBD2. Germline trimming cut 5 bases from V and 1 base from J; bases unmatched to any gene: 3. The CDR3 consists of 16 residues. The germline CDR1 and CDR2 sequences are LGHNA and YSLEER.

The rearrangement links TRBV10-2 to TRBJ1-5; D is perhaps TRBD1 (5 bases). Trimming cost V 1 base and J 4 bases, with 8 bases left between them. The CDR3 extends over 14 amino acids. From germline, CDR1 is WSHSY and CDR2 SAAADI. This CDR3 reads CASSELGRNQPQHF. The CDR3, as DNA: TGCGCCAGCAGTGAGTTGGGGCGAAATCAGCCCCAGCATTTT.

The sample holds a few counts of this clone. The J gene is TRBJ1-1, the V gene TRBV2; D unresolved. Trimming left V 3 bases short and J 2 bases short, with 7 bases between. CDR1 and CDR2 from the germline V gene are SNHLY and FYNNEI. The CDR3 loop spans 13 amino acids. DNA for the CDR3: TGTGCCAGCAGTGATGTCAGAAACACTGAAGCTTTCTTT. Translation gives CASSDVRNTEAFF.

V gene TRBV2 combines with J gene TRBJ2-7; 7 bases map to TRBD1. Germline-derived CDR1 and CDR2 are SNHLY and FYNNEI. This CDR3 has 14 amino acids. Germline trimming cut 9 bases from V and 3 bases from J; bases unmatched to any gene: 11. CDR3 in amino acids: CASTLRDRLYEQYF. The DNA for the CDR3 is TGTGCCAGTACACTCCGGGACAGACTCTACGAGCAGTACTTC.

This chain connects TRBV6-5 to TRBJ1-1; D uncertain. This CDR3 is built from 12 residues. The V gene lost 6 bases and the J gene lost 5 bases, with 10 bases spanning the gap. In germline, CDR1 is MNHEY, CDR2 SVGAGI. The CDR3: CASRARETEAFF. CDR3 bases: TGTGCCAGCAGAGCGAGGGAAACTGAAGCTTTCTTT.

The chain recombines TRBV5-1 with TRBJ2-1; 12 nucleotides align to TRBD2. V was pared by 0 bases and J by 7 bases, with 5 bases of the junction left unmatched. The CDR3 runs 16 residues. In germline, CDR1 is SGHRS, CDR2 YFSETQ. The CDR3 nucleotides read TGCGCCAGCAGCTTGGCTTCTAGCGGGGGGGGTAATGAGCAGTTCTTC. Amino acid sequence: CASSLASSGGGNEQFF.

The chain joins TRBV21-1 to TRBJ2-4; the table calls TRBD1, which could not be checked here. TRBV21-1 is a recognized pseudogene. The CDR3 contains 16 residues. The DNA for the CDR3 is TGTGCCAGCAGCCACCTTCGAGGGACAAAGAAAAACATTCAGTACTTC. Protein product: CASSHLRGTKKNIQYF.

In the case of this clone: This specimen includes other DNA sequences encoding the same CDR3. The rearrangement joins TRBV6-5 to TRBJ1-2; D might be TRBD1 (5 bases). Germline CDR1 and CDR2: MNHEY and SVGAGI. V shed 0 bases and J shed 0 bases, with 5 bases lying between them. The CDR3 has 14 amino acids. The CDR3 coding sequence is TGTGCCAGCAGTTACTCGACAGCTAACTATGGCTACACCTTC. Translation gives CASSYSTANYGYTF.

The chain uses TRBV7-6 and TRBJ1-4; possibly TRBD1 for D (6 bases). The CDR3 is made up of 14 amino acids. Germline loops: CDR1 SGHVS, CDR2 FNYEAQ. Trimming removed 5 bases from V and 8 bases from J, with 15 bases in between. CDR3 loop: CASSQAGAGEKLFF. CDR3 sequence (DNA): TGTGCCAGCAGCCAAGCGGGGGCTGGAGAAAAACTGTTTTTT.

This chain joins TRBV2 and TRBJ1-6; D is unclear. V was cut by 4 bases and J by 6 bases, with 4 bases left in between. From germline, CDR1 is SNHLY and CDR2 FYNNEI. CDR3 length: 12 residues. The CDR3 loop is CASSVSNSPLHF. The CDR3 coding sequence is TGTGCCAGCAGTGTGAGTAATTCACCCCTCCACTTT.

This chain joins TRBV19 and TRBJ1-2, with unresolved D. Germline V CDR1 and CDR2: LNHDA, SQIVND (reference sequence). This CDR3 is 12 amino acids long. V was shortened by 6 bases and J by 2 bases, with 7 bases between the two germline ends. CDR3 coding DNA: TGTGCCAGTAGCACAGACAACTATGGCTACACCTTC. It is translated as CASSTDNYGYTF. The full variable domain, with the rest looked up from reference TRBV19 and TRBJ1-2, is DGGITQSPKYLFRKEGQNVTLSCEQNLNHDAMYWYRQDPGQGLRLIYYSQIVNDFQKGDIAEGYSVSREKKESFPLTVTSAQKNPTAFYLCASSTDNYGYTFGSGTRLTVV.

The chain has TRBV29-1 and TRBJ2-7, with D possibly being TRBD1 (6 bases). The CDR3 length is 13 residues. Germline-derived CDR1 and CDR2 are SQVTM and ANQGSEA. The V gene lost 0 bases and the J gene lost 4 bases, with 10 bases spanning the gap. CDR3 coding DNA: TGCAGCGTTGAAGATTTAGGGGGATACGAGCAGTACTTC. This codes for CSVEDLGGYEQYF.

The V gene is TRBV5-4, the J gene TRBJ2-1; 7 bases agree with TRBD2. In germline, CDR1 is SGHNT, CDR2 YYREEE (reference sequence). The CDR3 contains 14 residues. J was trimmed by 8 bases and V by 5 bases; bases with no gene match: 10. Here the CDR3 reads CASSYGGGLDEQFF. Here the CDR3 DNA reads TGTGCCAGCAGTTATGGGGGGGGGTTGGATGAGCAGTTCTTC.

V usage is TRBV9 and J usage is TRBJ2-1, with D maybe TRBD2 (6 bases). The CDR3 spans 14 residues. Germline-derived CDR1 and CDR2 are SGDLS and YYNGEE. Trimming took off 4 bases at V and 6 bases at J, with 14 bases between the two ends. This CDR3 is CASSTRPGGNEQFF. For the CDR3, the DNA is TGTGCCAGCAGCACGAGGCCCGGGGGCAATGAGCAGTTCTTC.

This chain links TRBV9 with TRBJ1-5, with unresolved D. Germline values: CDR1 SGDLS, CDR2 YYNGEE. This CDR3 has 13 residues. V lost 0 bases to trimming and J lost 5 bases, with 6 bases between them. This chain's CDR3 is CASSVEEDQPQHF. The CDR3 nucleotides read TGTGCCAGCAGCGTAGAAGAGGATCAGCCCCAGCATTTT.

This chain uses TRBV19 with TRBJ2-1; D might be TRBD2 (6 bases). The CDR3 has 15 amino acids. Per germline, CDR1 LNHDA and CDR2 SQIVND (reference sequence). Trimming stripped 5 bases from V and 4 bases from J, with 15 bases between. The CDR3 region is CASSQGLLPYNEQFF. The CDR3 DNA sequence: TGTGCCAGTAGTCAGGGACTCCTACCTTACAATGAGCAGTTCTTC.

The V and J genes are TRBV7-2 and TRBJ2-3, with a possible D match to TRBD1 (5 bases). The CDR3 is 14 residues long. Trimming removed 5 bases at V and 2 bases at J, with 11 bases between. Germline CDR1 and CDR2: SGHTA and FQGNSA. CDR3 nucleotide sequence: TGTGCCAGCAGCCAGGGCTCCCACACAGATACGCAGTATTTT. This gives the protein CASSQGSHTDTQYF. The full variable domain, with the rest looked up from reference TRBV7-2 and TRBJ2-3, is GAGVSQSPSNKVTEKGKDVELRCDPISGHTALYWYRQSLGQGLEFLIYFQGNSAPDKSGLPSDRFSAERTGGSVSTLTIQRTQQEDSAVYLCASSQGSHTDTQYFGPGTRLTVL.

The genes are TRBV5-4 and TRBJ2-5; TRBD2 matches at 11 bases. The germline V gene has CDR1 SGHNT and CDR2 YYREEE (reference sequence). Trimming removed 2 bases from V and 5 bases from J; junction bases left unmatched: 17. The CDR3 extends over 19 amino acids. The CDR3 DNA is TGTGCCAGCAGCTTACATAATAGCGGGGGGGAAAAGGATAAGGAGACCCAGTACTTC. Its translation: CASSLHNSGGEKDKETQYF.